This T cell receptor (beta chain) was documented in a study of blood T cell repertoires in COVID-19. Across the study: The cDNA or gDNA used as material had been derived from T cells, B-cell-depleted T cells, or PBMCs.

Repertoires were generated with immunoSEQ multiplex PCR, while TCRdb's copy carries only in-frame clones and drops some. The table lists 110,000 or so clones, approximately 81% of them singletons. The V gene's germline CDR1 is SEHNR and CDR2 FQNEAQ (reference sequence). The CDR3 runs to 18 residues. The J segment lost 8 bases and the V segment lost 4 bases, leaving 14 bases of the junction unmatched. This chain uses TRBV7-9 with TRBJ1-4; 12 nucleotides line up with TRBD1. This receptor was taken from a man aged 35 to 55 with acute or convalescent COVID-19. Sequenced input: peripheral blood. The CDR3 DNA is TGTGCCAGCAGCTCACCGGGACAGGGGGCTCGTTCGGACGAAAAACTGTTTTTT. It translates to CASSSPGQGARSDEKLFF.